This TCR beta chain was identified during a study of blood T cell repertoires in COVID-19. In the original processing: Amplification from reference gene primers served as the basis for estimated nucleated cell counts. Sequencing was performed with immunoSEQ multiplex PCR; in TCRdb, only in-frame clones are kept and a portion is missing. That table is the source of V, J and clone size, and D and trimming were worked out from the DNA. The sample carries some 140,000 clones, roughly 83% recorded once. This CDR3 has 14 residues. Germline V CDR1 and CDR2: SGHRS, YFSETQ. The V and J ends lost 0 bases and 0 bases respectively, with 7 bases between them.

The sample comprised PBMCs or T cells enriched from blood (not recorded which). The receptor's source is a man in his fifties who had recovered from COVID-19. The chain uses TRBV5-1 and TRBJ2-7, with D unresolved. This CDR3 is CASSLEFSSYEQYF. CDR3 in DNA: TGCGCCAGCAGCTTGGAGTTCAGCTCCTACGAGCAGTACTTC.